Listed below are T cell receptor beta chains from one sample, sequenced in a study of shared clonotypes between healthy human individuals. The method was immunoSEQ multiplex PCR; TCRdb's version includes in-frame clones alone and lacks a portion of them. Among about 2.4 million clones listed, about 92% were seen once. The sequenced sample consisted of naive CD4+ T cells sorted from blood. All receptors derive from a man between 18 and 29 years old in good health. The CDR3 runs from the conserved cysteine through the conserved F or W. Each record gives: V gene, clone size, J gene, D gene, CDR3 protein, CDR3 DNA. A D gene is named only where the DNA matches it firmly. The listing skips clone size in some rows; elsewhere it reads once, few, many or a size class.

TRBV29-1,-,TRBJ2-7,TRBD1,CSGTTGADEQYF,TGCAGCGGAACCACAGGGGCCGACGAGCAGTACTTC
TRBV4-2,-,TRBJ1-3,-,CASSPEGTASGNTIYF,TGTGCCAGCAGCCCCGAGGGGACTGCCTCTGGAAACACCATATATTTT
TRBV20-1,-,TRBJ2-1,-,CSAAAGNEQFF,TGCAGTGCCGCCGCGGGGAATGAGCAGTTCTTC
TRBV2,once,TRBJ2-2,TRBD1,CASSKSRDRAYTGELFF,TGTGCCAGCAGTAAATCCCGGGACAGGGCGTACACCGGGGAGCTGTTTTTT
TRBV28,-,TRBJ2-2,-,CASSYRNTGELFF,TGTGCCAGCAGTTACAGGAACACCGGGGAGCTGTTTTTT
TRBV6-5,-,TRBJ1-1,-,CASSYSYGGDTEAFF,TGTGCCAGCAGTTACTCGTACGGCGGGGACACTGAAGCTTTCTTT
TRBV5-4,-,TRBJ1-2,-,CASSPELPGAGDYGYTF,TGTGCCAGCAGCCCCGAACTTCCGGGGGCAGGGGATTATGGCTACACCTTC
TRBV19,-,TRBJ1-5,-,CASSLGPGSNQPQHF,TGTGCCAGTAGCCTGGGGCCGGGGAGCAATCAGCCCCAGCATTTT
TRBV7-8,-,TRBJ1-5,-,CASSLGLGSNQPQHF,TGTGCCAGCAGCTTAGGACTGGGGAGCAATCAGCCCCAGCATTTT
TRBV5-6,-,TRBJ2-5,-,CASGNIAVQETQYF,TGTGCCAGCGGGAATATAGCGGTTCAAGAGACCCAGTACTTC
TRBV14,-,TRBJ1-1,-,CASSHANTEAFF,TGTGCCAGCAGCCACGCGAACACTGAAGCTTTCTTT
TRBV4-3,once,TRBJ1-2,TRBD1,CASSQDRDRGLYGYTF,TGCGCCAGCAGCCAAGACCGGGACAGGGGGCTTTATGGCTACACCTTC
TRBV11-2,-,TRBJ1-1,TRBD1,CASSYRGSTEAFF,TGTGCCAGCAGCTACAGGGGTAGCACTGAAGCTTTCTTT
TRBV6-5,-,TRBJ1-2,-,CASSYKGYGYTF,TGTGCCAGCAGTTACAAGGGGTATGGCTACACCTTC
TRBV5-5,-,TRBJ1-2,TRBD1,CASSLTGQGTGYTF,TGTGCCAGCAGCCTTACGGGACAGGGGACTGGCTACACCTTC
TRBV5-1,-,TRBJ2-1,-,CASSFDRSEQFF,TGCGCCAGCAGCTTCGACAGGTCTGAGCAGTTCTTC
TRBV6-5,-,TRBJ1-2,-,CASSYSSGAVYGYTF,TGTGCCAGCAGTTACTCGAGCGGGGCGGTCTATGGCTACACCTTC
TRBV25-1,-,TRBJ1-2,-,CASSDRSLYGYTF,TGTGCCAGCAGTGATCGGTCCCTCTATGGCTACACCTTC
TRBV4-3,-,TRBJ2-7,-,CASSQVGGLEQYF,TGCGCCAGCAGCCAAGTAGGCGGGCTTGAGCAGTACTTC
TRBV2,-,TRBJ1-6,-,CASSLVGPNSPLHF,TGTGCCAGCAGCCTCGTGGGACCCAATTCACCCCTCCACTTT
TRBV29-1,-,TRBJ2-7,TRBD1,CSVRTDRGVSVTYEQYF,TGCAGCGTCAGGACGGACAGGGGAGTATCAGTCACCTACGAGCAGTACTTC
TRBV5-1,-,TRBJ2-5,TRBD2,CASSRGSSGVQETQYF,TGCGCCAGCAGCCGAGGGAGTAGCGGGGTCCAAGAGACCCAGTACTTC
TRBV1,-,TRBJ2-3,-,CTSSPLGPAKRTDTQYF,TGCACCAGCAGCCCCTTAGGGCCAGCCAAGAGGACAGATACGCAGTATTTT
TRBV5-5,-,TRBJ1-5,TRBD1,CASSDRATLNQPQHF,TGTGCCAGCAGTGACAGGGCGACCCTCAATCAGCCCCAGCATTTT
TRBV7-3,-,TRBJ2-7,TRBD2,CASSLTETRGTSHDSYEQYF,TGTGCCAGCAGCTTAACGGAAACTAGGGGGACTAGCCACGACTCCTACGAGCAGTACTTC
TRBV7-8,-,TRBJ1-3,-,CASSLNGGNTIYF,TGTGCCAGCAGCTTAAATGGGGGAAACACCATATATTTT
TRBV7-9,-,TRBJ2-5,-,CASSTLGAQETQYF,TGTGCCAGCAGTACTTTGGGAGCCCAAGAGACCCAGTACTTC
TRBV6-5,-,TRBJ1-2,-,CASRPGNYGYTF,TGTGCCAGCAGACCCGGTAACTATGGCTACACCTTC